This entry lists 18 T cell receptor beta chains sequenced from one sample in a study of vaccination and CD4 T cells after COVID-19. Their specific antigens are unknown. Specified time point: late sampling 161 to 241 days after vaccination in three convalescent patients. Treatment described: roughly 10-day PBMC culture with coronavirus spike peptide pools or control peptides (ViraFEST assay). An Oncomine TCR Beta short-read assay was used to sequence the DNA from cultured CD4+ T cells. TCRdb processed the PCR reads anew with MiXCR; each CDR3 protein has one entry. This table has around 19,000 distinct CDR3 sequences, 30% to 45% appearing once. The starting material was CD4+ T cells from blood, cultured in vitro, obtained about 7 months after SARS-CoV-2 vaccination. These receptors all stem from a human donor who had recovered from COVID-19.

This chain joins TRBV6-1 and TRBJ2-1; TRBD2 aligns across 11 bases. The CDR3 is 17 amino acids. V dropped 7 bases and J dropped 6; count of bases not matched to a gene: 14. The germline gives CDR1 MNHNS, CDR2 SASEGT. The CDR3 loop reads CASILLAGDFWANEQFF. For the CDR3, the DNA is TGTGCCAGCATCCTACTAGCGGGAGATTTCTGGGCCAATGAGCAGTTCTTC.

The chain joins TRBV5-4 to TRBJ1-4; D ambiguous. The CDR3 consists of 13 residues. The ends were cut back, 3 bases at V and 10 bases at J, with 13 bases in the middle. In germline, CDR1 is SGHNT, CDR2 YYREEE (reference sequence). This CDR3 is CASSSWDDAKLFF. DNA of the CDR3: TGTGCCAGCAGCTCATGGGATGACGCAAAACTGTTTTTT.

The gene calls are TRBV6-1 and TRBJ2-1; 11 bases fit TRBD2. This CDR3 comprises 15 residues. Germline V gives CDR1 MNHNS, CDR2 SASEGT. After removal of 6 bases from V and 4 bases from J, the junction contained 5 bases not matched to a gene. CDR3 residues: CASSNLAGGYNEQFF. For the CDR3, the DNA is TGTGCCAGCAGCAATCTAGCGGGAGGTTACAATGAGCAGTTCTTC.

This clonotype was found once. The chain links TRBV28 to TRBJ2-5, with TRBD1 matching 7 bases. The germline CDR1 and CDR2 sequences are MDHEN and SYDVKM. CDR3 size: 14 residues. The V segment lost 7 bases and the J segment 5 bases; nucleotides outside the gene matches: 10. The DNA of the CDR3 is TGTGCCAGCAAAAATAGGGGGCCATGGGAGACCCAGTACTTC. This sequence encodes CASKNRGPWETQYF.

This chain uses TRBV6-1 with TRBJ2-3; 9 bases are a match to TRBD2. CDR3 length: 15 residues. Per the germline V gene, CDR1 is MNHNS and CDR2 is SASEGT. With 7 bases clipped from V and 1 base from J, the junction kept 6 bases outside the gene matches. The CDR3 sequence is CASTQRLAGTDTQYF. The CDR3 DNA follows: TGTGCCAGCACCCAAAGACTAGCGGGCACAGATACGCAGTATTTT.

This clonotype has a handful of counts. The genes are TRBV7-9 and TRBJ2-2; 11 bases match TRBD2. CDR3 length equals 17 residues. In germline, CDR1 is SEHNR, CDR2 FQNEAQ (reference sequence). V dropped 5 bases and J dropped 4; count of bases not matched to a gene: 9. DNA of the CDR3: TGTGCCAGCAGCCCACCGGGACTAGCGGTTTCCACCGGGGAGCTGTTTTTT. Translating it yields CASSPPGLAVSTGELFF.

The genes are TRBV29-1 and TRBJ2-7, with D unresolved. In germline, CDR1 is SQVTM, CDR2 ANQGSEA. V was cut by 4 bases and J by 0 bases, with 7 bases left in between. CDR3 length: 12 amino acids. This chain's CDR3 is CSVAQSSYEQYF. The CDR3 coding sequence is TGCAGCGTTGCTCAAAGCTCCTACGAGCAGTACTTC.

This clonotype has more than one count but fewer than ten. The rearrangement joins TRBV20-1 to TRBJ2-2; 11 positions agree with TRBD2. V gave up 1 base and J gave up 4 bases; unmatched junction bases: 5. This CDR3 is built from 16 residues. Germline V gene lookup returns CDR1 DFQATT and CDR2 SNEGSKA (reference sequence). CDR3 DNA sequence: TGCAGTGCTAGAGTTTCCGGACTAGCGGGCACCGGGGAGCTGTTTTTT. Protein product: CSARVSGLAGTGELFF.

The rearrangement joins TRBV10-3 to TRBJ2-1; D not certain. Germline CDR1 reads ENHRY; CDR2 reads SYGVKD. With 11 bases removed from V and 0 bases from J, the gap between germline ends came to 8 bases. This CDR3 contains 12 residues. CDR3 residues: CAVKGSYNEQFF. Here the CDR3 DNA reads TGTGCCGTAAAGGGCTCCTACAATGAGCAGTTCTTC.

V gene TRBV15 combines with J gene TRBJ2-2; 7 bases map to TRBD1. Germline V gene data show CDR1 as LNHNV and CDR2 as YYDKDF (reference sequence). After removal of 3 bases from V and 3 bases from J, the junction contained 10 bases not matched to a gene. The CDR3 is 17 amino acids. The CDR3 loop is CATSSGTGAADTGELFF. The CDR3 coding sequence is TGTGCCACCAGCAGCGGAACAGGGGCTGCGGACACCGGGGAGCTGTTTTTT.

The CDR3 DNA reads TGCAGTGCCAGATTGGGACAGGTCGGCTACGAGCAGTACTTC. Protein product: CSARLGQVGYEQYF. The V call is TRBV20-1, the J call TRBJ2-7, with 8 bases that match TRBD1. Trimming cost V 6 bases and J 3 bases; bases outside gene matches: 10. Per germline, CDR1 DFQATT and CDR2 SNEGSKA (reference sequence). The CDR3 sequence is 14 residues long.

The chain carries TRBV6-1 and TRBJ2-3; 7 bases line up with TRBD1. The germline V gene has CDR1 MNHNS and CDR2 SASEGT. The CDR3 has 14 residues. V lost 10 bases, J lost 4 bases, and 11 bases stayed unmatched. CDR3 amino acids: CANGKGAGPDTQYF. In DNA, the CDR3 is TGTGCCAACGGCAAGGGGGCGGGCCCAGATACGCAGTATTTT.

This chain uses TRBV20-1 with TRBJ2-3, with 8 bases that match TRBD2. The CDR3 is 14 residues long. Trimming cost V 8 bases and J 3 bases; bases outside gene matches: 10. The germline CDR1 and CDR2 sequences are DFQATT and SNEGSKA (reference sequence). The DNA of the CDR3 is TGCAGTCGGCGGAGCGGGAGTACGACAGATACGCAGTATTTT. This gives the protein CSRRSGSTTDTQYF.

This clonotype has just a few counts. The gene calls are TRBV10-3 and TRBJ1-1; D unresolved. Germline CDR1 and CDR2: ENHRY and SYGVKD. The CDR3 sequence is 12 residues long. V gave up 10 bases and J gave up 1 base, with 10 bases separating them. Written as DNA, the CDR3 is TGTGCCACCTGGCGGGGGAACACTGAAGCTTTCTTT. This gives the protein CATWRGNTEAFF.

The chain employs TRBV6-2 or TRBV6-3 and TRBJ2-7; 11 bases agree with TRBD2. The CDR3 spans 19 residues. V dropped 4 bases and J dropped 3; count of bases not matched to a gene: 17. Germline assignment: CDR1 MNHEY and CDR2 SVGEGT. The CDR3 reads CASSSHRNLAGGPFYEQYF. The CDR3 region has the DNA TGTGCCAGCAGTTCCCACCGTAACCTAGCGGGAGGACCGTTCTACGAGCAGTACTTC.

This clonotype was counted only a few times. J is TRBJ2-5 and V is TRBV20-1; TRBD2 aligns across 7 bases. CDR1 DFQATT and CDR2 SNEGSKA come from the germline V gene (reference sequence). The ends lost 3 bases at V and 9 bases at J; junction bases unmatched: 13. The CDR3 contains 14 residues. CDR3 sequence: CSASPGTTSVAQYF. The CDR3, as DNA: TGCAGTGCTAGCCCCGGGACTACATCTGTGGCCCAGTACTTC.

Here the CDR3 DNA reads TGTGCCAGTAGTCGCGGGATTAGCTCCTACGAGCAGTACTTC. Its translation: CASSRGISSYEQYF. The rearrangement uses TRBV19 and TRBJ2-7, with D possibly being TRBD2 (6 bases). The CDR3 is made up of 14 amino acids. Trimming shortened V by 5 bases and J by 0 bases, and 11 bases separated the two germline ends. CDR1 is LNHDA and CDR2 is SQIVND in the germline V gene (reference sequence).

In its sample, this clonotype is medium-sized. The chain carries TRBV21-1 and TRBJ1-1; the D segment call TRBD1 is taken from the table without a DNA check. TRBV21-1 is assigned pseudogene status. The CDR3 length is 14 residues. Here the CDR3 reads CASSNPQGYTEAFF. Here the CDR3 DNA reads TGTGCCAGCAGCAACCCCCAGGGGTACACTGAAGCTTTCTTT.